The clone carrying this TCR beta chain has just a few counts. Antigen unknown. The sample is drawn from a study of blood T cells in healthy people across ages. Study conclusions and caveats: The study regarded diversity estimates from one million T cells as underestimates.

Together with a sample-barcoded 5' primer, a J-beta primer mix was included in a second PCR lasting about 6 to 11 cycles. TCRdb independently ran MiXCR on the 5' RACE reads; one entry per CDR3 protein. The top ten hold roughly 23% of the sample, which has some 1.8 million distinct CDR3 sequences, approximately 39% seen once. The V end lost 3 bases, the J end lost 8 bases, and 8 bases lay between the germline ends. Germline assignment: CDR1 LGHNA and CDR2 YSLEER. There are 13 residues in the CDR3. The receptor comes from a human donor in good health. The specimen sequenced was blood. The chain links TRBV4-3 to TRBJ1-6, with D unresolved. CDR3 sequence reads: CASSQREDSPLHF. CDR3 DNA sequence: TGCGCCAGCAGCCAGAGGGAGGATTCACCCCTCCACTTT.